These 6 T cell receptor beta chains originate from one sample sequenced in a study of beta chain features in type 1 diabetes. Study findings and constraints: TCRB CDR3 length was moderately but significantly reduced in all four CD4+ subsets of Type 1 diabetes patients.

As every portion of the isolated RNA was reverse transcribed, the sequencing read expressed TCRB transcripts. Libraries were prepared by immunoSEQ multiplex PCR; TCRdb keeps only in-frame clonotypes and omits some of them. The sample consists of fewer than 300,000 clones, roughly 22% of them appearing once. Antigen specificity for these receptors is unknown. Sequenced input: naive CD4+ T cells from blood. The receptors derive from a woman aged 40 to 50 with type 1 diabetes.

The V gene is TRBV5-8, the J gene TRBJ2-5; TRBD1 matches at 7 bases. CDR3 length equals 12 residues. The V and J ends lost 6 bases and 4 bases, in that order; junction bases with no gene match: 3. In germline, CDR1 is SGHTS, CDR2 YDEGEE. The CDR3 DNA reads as TGTGCCAGCACGTACAGGGGAGAGACCCAGTACTTC. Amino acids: CASTYRGETQYF.

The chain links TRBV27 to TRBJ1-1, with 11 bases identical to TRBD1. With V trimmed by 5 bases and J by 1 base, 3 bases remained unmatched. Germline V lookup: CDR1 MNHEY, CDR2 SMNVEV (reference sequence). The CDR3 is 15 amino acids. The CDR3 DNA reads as TGTGCCAGCAGTCCCGGACAGGGGGCGAACACTGAAGCTTTCTTT. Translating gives CASSPGQGANTEAFF.

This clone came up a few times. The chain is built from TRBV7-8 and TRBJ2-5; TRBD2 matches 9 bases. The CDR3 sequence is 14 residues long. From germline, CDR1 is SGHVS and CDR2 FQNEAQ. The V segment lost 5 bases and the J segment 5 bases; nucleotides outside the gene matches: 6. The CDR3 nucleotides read TGTGCCAGCAGCACGATTAGCGGGAGTGAGACCCAGTACTTC. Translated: CASSTISGSETQYF.

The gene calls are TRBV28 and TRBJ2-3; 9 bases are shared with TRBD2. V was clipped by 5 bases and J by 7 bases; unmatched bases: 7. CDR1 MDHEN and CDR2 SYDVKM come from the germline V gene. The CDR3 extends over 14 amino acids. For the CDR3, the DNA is TGTGCCAGCAGTCCCGCTAGCGGGATAAATACGCAGTATTTT. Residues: CASSPASGINTQYF.

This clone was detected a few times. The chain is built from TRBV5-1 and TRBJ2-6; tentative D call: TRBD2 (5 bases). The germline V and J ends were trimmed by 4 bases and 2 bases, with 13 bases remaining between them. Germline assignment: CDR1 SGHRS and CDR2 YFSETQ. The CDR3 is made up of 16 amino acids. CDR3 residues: CASSADSIPGANVLTF. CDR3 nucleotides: TGCGCCAGCAGCGCGGACTCTATCCCTGGGGCCAACGTCCTGACTTTC.

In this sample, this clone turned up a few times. The CDR3 sequence: CASSPGQVLYEQYF. CDR3 bases: TGCGCCAGCAGCCCCGGACAGGTACTCTACGAGCAGTACTTC. V usage is TRBV5-1 and J usage is TRBJ2-7; 7 bases map to TRBD1. The ends lost 4 bases at V and 3 bases at J; junction bases unmatched: 7. Germline-derived CDR1 and CDR2 are SGHRS and YFSETQ. The CDR3 is 14 residues long.